A selection of T cell receptor beta chains follows, all from one sample in a study of T cells in Graves' hyperthyroidism and ophthalmopathy. Each CDR3 protein gets one entry after TCRdb re-called the multiplex PCR reads with MiXCR. The sample includes 600,000 to 800,000 distinct CDR3 sequences, roughly 32% of them seen just once. The sample consisted of blood. The receptors here all came from a woman aged 35 to 49 with Graves' hyperthyroidism. CDR3s include the opening cysteine and the closing phenylalanine or tryptophan. The order of the fields is V gene, J gene, D gene, clone size, CDR3 protein, CDR3 DNA. The D gene is left open where the match is weak. Size tells how often a clone was seen (once, few, many) or the class of an expanded clone, and some rows leave it out.

TRBV20-1,TRBJ1-1,NA,many,CSAEGNTEAFF,TGCAGTGCCGAGGGGAACACTGAAGCTTTCTTT
TRBV15,TRBJ1-1,NA,few,CATSRDTTVGPIDHEAFF,TGTGCCACCAGCAGAGATACAACCGTAGGGCCGATAGACCATGAAGCTTTCTTT
TRBV24-1,TRBJ1-1,TRBD1,NA,CATSETGLNTEAFF,TGTGCCACCAGTGAGACAGGGCTGAACACTGAAGCTTTCTTT
TRBV28,TRBJ2-7,NA,few,CASGEGYEQYF,TGTGCCAGCGGTGAGGGGTACGAGCAGTACTTC
TRBV6-5,TRBJ1-1,TRBD1,few,CASQGGRAFF,TGTGCCAGCCAAGGGGGCCGAGCTTTCTTT
TRBV7-8,TRBJ2-7,NA,NA,CASSWGGGEQYF,TGTGCCAGCAGCTGGGGTGGGGGCGAGCAGTACTTC
TRBV9,TRBJ2-7,NA,many,CASSPRGTGRYEQYF,TGTGCCAGCAGCCCCCGCGGGACGGGGCGCTACGAGCAGTACTTC
TRBV19,TRBJ1-5,TRBD1,few,CASCRYHQNRGGNQPQHF,TGTGCCAGTTGTAGATACCACCAAAACAGGGGAGGCAATCAGCCCCAGCATTTT
TRBV10-3,TRBJ2-2,TRBD1,NA,CAISAPGTAHSGNTGELFF,TGTGCCATCAGTGCTCCCGGGACAGCACACTCTGGAAACACCGGGGAGCTGTTTTTT
TRBV20-1,TRBJ2-6,TRBD1,NA,CSARSGTGASGANVLTF,TGCAGTGCTAGATCCGGGACAGGGGCGTCTGGGGCCAACGTCCTGACTTTC
TRBV7-8,TRBJ2-2,TRBD2,many,CASSPTVGGDTGELFF,TGTGCCAGCAGCCCGACCGTTGGGGGGGACACCGGGGAGCTGTTTTTT
TRBV20-1,TRBJ2-7,TRBD2,few,CSARDPREDEQYF,TGCAGTGCTAGAGACCCGCGGGAGGACGAGCAGTACTTC
TRBV20-1,TRBJ1-2,TRBD1,few,CSANNQGGGYGYTF,TGCAGTGCTAATAACCAAGGGGGCGGCTATGGCTACACCTTC
TRBV6-6,TRBJ1-2,NA,many,CASSPGGYTF,TGTGCCAGCAGCCCCGGGGGCTACACCTTC
TRBV6-5,TRBJ1-6,TRBD1,few,CASRRDRDYNSPLHF,TGTGCCAGCAGGCGTGACAGGGACTATAATTCACCCCTCCACTTT
TRBV6-6,TRBJ1-5,NA,NA,CASSYSAGMGNQPQHF,TGTGCCAGCAGTTACTCGGCTGGAATGGGCAATCAGCCCCAGCATTTT
TRBV10-2,TRBJ1-5,NA,few,CASTEGVGGNQPQHF,TGTGCCAGCACCGAGGGGGTAGGCGGCAATCAGCCCCAGCATTTT
TRBV10-2,TRBJ1-6,TRBD1,many,CASRAGDRGSNSPLHF,TGCGCCAGCAGGGCCGGGGACAGAGGCTCTAATTCACCCCTCCACTTT
TRBV7-2,TRBJ1-6,TRBD1,many,CASSLVGQGGSPLHF,TGTGCCAGCAGCTTAGTTGGGCAGGGGGGTTCACCCCTCCACTTT
TRBV2,TRBJ2-1,TRBD2,NA,CASSDGSGHLEQFF,TGTGCCAGCAGTGATGGTAGCGGGCACCTTGAGCAGTTCTTC
TRBV10-3,TRBJ2-3,NA,NA,CAILGAASTDTQYF,TGTGCCATCCTGGGCGCCGCTAGCACAGATACGCAGTATTTT
TRBV6-5,TRBJ1-1,TRBD1,NA,CASSYSPQGSIGGAFF,TGTGCCAGCAGTTATTCTCCACAGGGGTCCATTGGGGGGGCTTTCTTT
TRBV24-1,TRBJ2-3,NA,NA,CATLGDTSTDTQYF,TGTGCCACCCTCGGCGACACCAGCACAGATACGCAGTATTTT
TRBV20-1,TRBJ1-2,TRBD1,many,CSARVGQGYGYTF,TGCAGTGCTAGAGTCGGACAGGGATATGGCTACACCTTC
TRBV7-9,TRBJ2-3,TRBD2,NA,CASRPTGGSTDTQYF,TGTGCCAGCAGGCCGACGGGGGGGAGTACAGATACGCAGTATTTT